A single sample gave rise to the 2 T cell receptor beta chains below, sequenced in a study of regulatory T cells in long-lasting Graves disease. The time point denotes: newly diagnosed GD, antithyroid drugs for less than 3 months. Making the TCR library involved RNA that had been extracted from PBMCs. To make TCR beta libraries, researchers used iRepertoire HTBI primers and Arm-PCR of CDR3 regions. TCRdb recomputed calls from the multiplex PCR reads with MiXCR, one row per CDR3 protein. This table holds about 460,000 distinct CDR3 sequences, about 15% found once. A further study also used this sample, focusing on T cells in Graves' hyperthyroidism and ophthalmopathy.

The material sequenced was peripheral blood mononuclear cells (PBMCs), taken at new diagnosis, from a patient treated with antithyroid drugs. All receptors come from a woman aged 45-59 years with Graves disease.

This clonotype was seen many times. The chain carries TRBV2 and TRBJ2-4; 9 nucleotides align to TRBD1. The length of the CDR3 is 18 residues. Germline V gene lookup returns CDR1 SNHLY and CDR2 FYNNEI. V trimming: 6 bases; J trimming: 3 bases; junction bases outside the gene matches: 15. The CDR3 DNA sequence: TGTGCCAGCAGCCCCCTACTTCACAGGGGGCTGGTCAAAAACATTCAGTACTTC. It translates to CASSPLLHRGLVKNIQYF.

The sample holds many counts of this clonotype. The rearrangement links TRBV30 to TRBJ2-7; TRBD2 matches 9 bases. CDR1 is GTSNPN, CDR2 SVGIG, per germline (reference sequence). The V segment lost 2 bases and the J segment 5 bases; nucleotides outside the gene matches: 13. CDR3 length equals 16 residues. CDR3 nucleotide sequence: TGTGCCTGGAGTAACACAGCCGGGACTAGCTTCAACGAGCAGTACTTC. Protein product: CAWSNTAGTSFNEQYF.